The rows below give T cell receptor beta chains drawn from one sample of a study of blood T cells in healthy people across ages. TCRdb re-derived calls from the 5' RACE reads in MiXCR, one entry per CDR3 protein. In the table there are 850,000 to 1,000,000 distinct CDR3 sequences, roughly 51% of which are singletons. Specimen: blood. The receptors here all came from a woman in her fifties or sixties in good health. Each CDR3 is given with its conserved first and last residue. D genes are given only for firm matches. The size field is filled for only some rows; it gives once, few, many or a size class.

j_call clone_size v_call d_call cdr3_nt cdr3_aa
TRBJ2-7 few TRBV30 . TGTGCCTGGAGACAAGGGGCCTACGAGCAGTACTTC CAWRQGAYEQYF
TRBJ2-4 . TRBV5-6 TRBD2 TGTGCCAGCAGCTTGGTACTAGCGGGAAACATTCAGTACTTC CASSLVLAGNIQYF
TRBJ2-6 . TRBV7-8 . TGTGCCAGCAGCTTAGCACGGGGCTCTGGGGCCAGCGTCCTGACTTTC CASSLARGSGASVLTF
TRBJ2-5 few TRBV7-6 . TGTGCCAGCAGCCCCGGTTTAGCGGTTACCTACAATGAGCAGTACTTC CASSPGLAVTYNEQYF
TRBJ2-7 once TRBV28 . TGTGCCAGCAGTCGGCTTAGGCAGGGGTTTTCCGAGCAGTACTTC CASSRLRQGFSEQYF
TRBJ2-5 few TRBV27 TRBD2 TGTGCCAGCTGGCCGGGGGGGTACGGATTAGGAGAGACCCAGTACTTC CASWPGGYGLGETQYF
TRBJ2-3 few TRBV29-1 . TGCAGCGTTCGGCGGGCAGCCACAGATACGCAGTATTTT CSVRRAATDTQYF
TRBJ2-1 . TRBV18 TRBD1 TGTGCCAGCTCACCATTTAAACAGGGGAGTCGCAATGAGCAGTTCTTC CASSPFKQGSRNEQFF
TRBJ2-5 . TRBV10-3 . TGTGCCATCAGTGAACCCGGACTACCAATATACCAAGAGACCCAGTACTTC CAISEPGLPIYQETQYF
TRBJ2-7 few TRBV5-1 TRBD1 TGCGCCAGCAGCTTGGCCGCCGGGACAGGCGGCGAGCAGTACTTC CASSLAAGTGGEQYF
TRBJ2-1 . TRBV5-1 TRBD2 TGCGCCAGCAGCTTGGCCGTGGCTAGCGGGAGTTTTGAGCAGTTCTTC CASSLAVASGSFEQFF
TRBJ2-5 . TRBV29-1 . TGCAGCGTTGAACAGCCCCCCGAGACCCAGTACTTC CSVEQPPETQYF
TRBJ2-5 . TRBV7-9 . TGTGCCAGCAGCTTAGTTGAGAACCCACACACTGCGCAGTACTTC CASSLVENPHTAQYF
TRBJ2-3 . TRBV29-1 . TGCAGCGTTCTCAACAGGCGGAGCACAGATACGCAGTATTTT CSVLNRRSTDTQYF
TRBJ2-3 . TRBV7-2 TRBD2 TGTGCCAGCAGCTCTATAAGCGGGAGGATAGATACGCAGTATTTT CASSSISGRIDTQYF